A selection of T cell receptor beta chains follows, all from one sample in a study of beta chain features in type 1 diabetes. Only in-frame clones appear in the TCRdb table, and some are missing; sequencing was by immunoSEQ multiplex PCR. The table lists about 230,000 clones, roughly 17% of them singletons. Material for sequencing was naive CD4+ T cells from blood. The receptor source for this set is a man aged 25 to 40 with type 1 diabetes. Each CDR3 is given with its conserved first and last residue. The D gene is left open where the match is weak. For some rows the clone size is stated as once, few or many, or as a class when expanded; others skip it.

j_call clone_size d_call v_call cdr3_nt cdr3_aa
TRBJ1-5 NA NA TRBV23-1 TGCACCTATCAGCCCCAGCATTTT CTYQPQHF
TRBJ2-1 few TRBD2 TRBV29-1 TGCAGCGTTGCTATCGGACTAGCGGCAGGGCAGTTCTTC CSVAIGLAAGQFF
TRBJ2-5 NA TRBD2 TRBV29-1 TGCAGCGTCGTGCTAGCGGAAGAGACCCAGTACTTC CSVVLAEETQYF
TRBJ2-1 few NA TRBV9 TGTGCCAGCAGCGTAGCTCGAAGGGGGTCCTACAATGAGCAGTTCTTC CASSVARRGSYNEQFF
TRBJ2-3 few NA TRBV5-4 TGTGCCAGCAGCACTAGAGATACGCAGTATTTT CASSTRDTQYF
TRBJ2-7 NA TRBD1 TRBV5-1 TGCGCCAGCAGCTTGAATAGAGGGGACAGGACCTACGAGCAGTACTTC CASSLNRGDRTYEQYF
TRBJ2-7 NA TRBD2 TRBV29-1 TGCAGCGTCCTTCAAGCGGGGCTTCGGGAGCAGTACTTC CSVLQAGLREQYF
TRBJ2-4 few NA TRBV28 TGTGCCAGCAGTTTGGACAAAAACATTCAGTACTTC CASSLDKNIQYF
TRBJ2-3 NA TRBD2 TRBV4-1 TGCGCCAGCAGCCAAGAGCCCAGCGGGAACACAGATACGCAGTATTTT CASSQEPSGNTDTQYF
TRBJ2-3 NA NA TRBV29-1 TGCAGCGTCGAGATCAGCACAGATACGCAGTATTTT CSVEISTDTQYF
TRBJ2-7 NA NA TRBV28 TGTGCCAGCAGTTTTGGAGGCAGCCACGTCCCCTACGAGCAGTACTTC CASSFGGSHVPYEQYF
TRBJ2-3 NA NA TRBV10-3 TGTGCCATCAGTGAGAGACTCACCGCAGATACGCAGTATTTT CAISERLTADTQYF
TRBJ2-5 NA NA TRBV30 TGTGCCTGGAGGGTAGGGGGGGAGACCCAGTACTTC CAWRVGGETQYF
TRBJ1-5 few NA TRBV29-1 TGCAGCGTTGGGACAGACAGAAACCAGCCCCAGCATTTT CSVGTDRNQPQHF
TRBJ2-3 NA TRBD1 TRBV15 TGTGCCACCAGGGACCCTCGGGGACAGGGGTTCGCAGATACGCAGTATTTT CATRDPRGQGFADTQYF
TRBJ1-5 NA TRBD1 TRBV29-1 TGCAGCGTTGCCGGACAGGGACGCAATCAGCCCCAGCATTTT CSVAGQGRNQPQHF
TRBJ2-3 NA NA TRBV14 TGTGCCAGCAGCCAAGATTTGCAGGATACGCAGTATTTT CASSQDLQDTQYF
TRBJ2-7 few NA TRBV5-1 TGCGCCAGCAGCTTGGTCCTAGCCTCCTACGAGCAGTACTTC CASSLVLASYEQYF
TRBJ2-7 few TRBD2 TRBV4-2 TGTGCCAGCAGCCAAGGAGTAGCGGGGAGCTACGAGCAGTACTTC CASSQGVAGSYEQYF
TRBJ2-3 few NA TRBV13 TGTGCCAGCAGCTCCAGGCGGGCAGATACGCAGTATTTT CASSSRRADTQYF
TRBJ1-4 few NA TRBV6-5 TGTGCCAGCAGTTCAGAAGGACAAGGAGAAAAACTGTTTTTT CASSSEGQGEKLFF
TRBJ1-5 NA NA TRBV30 TGTGCCTGGAGTGAAGGGACAAGACATCAGCCCCAGCATTTT CAWSEGTRHQPQHF
TRBJ1-2 NA TRBD1 TRBV29-1 TGCAGCCTAGGGACAGACTATGGCTACACCTTC CSLGTDYGYTF
TRBJ2-7 few NA TRBV10-2 TGCGCCAGCAGGAGGACGGAGTACGAGCAGTACTTC CASRRTEYEQYF
TRBJ2-7 NA NA TRBV28 TGTGCCAGCAGTCCTCCGGGAGCAATTTCCTACGAGCAGTACTTC CASSPPGAISYEQYF
TRBJ2-6 few TRBD1 TRBV15 TGTGCCACCAGCAGAGGCGGGGACAGGGCTGGGGCCAACGTCCTGACTTTC CATSRGGDRAGANVLTF
TRBJ2-7 few NA TRBV4-2 TGTGCCAGCAGCCAAGAAAAGGGCGAGACGAAGTTCTACGAGCAGTACTTC CASSQEKGETKFYEQYF
TRBJ2-2 NA NA TRBV29-1 TGCAGCGTCTTCATAGGGGGGGGTGCGAACACCGGGGAGCTGTTTTTT CSVFIGGGANTGELFF
TRBJ1-1 few NA TRBV15 TGTGCCACCAGCCGCCCCCTGGGGACTGAAGCTTTCTTT CATSRPLGTEAFF
TRBJ1-1 NA NA TRBV30 TGTGCCTCCGCAGTGAACACTGAAGCTTTCTTT CASAVNTEAFF
TRBJ2-3 NA TRBD2 TRBV5-4 TGTGCCAGCAGCTTGCGAGCGGGAGTTGGTACAGATACGCAGTATTTT CASSLRAGVGTDTQYF
TRBJ2-7 NA NA TRBV25-1 TGTGCCAGCACCTTCAGGTCAACGAACGAGCAGTACTTC CASTFRSTNEQYF
TRBJ2-7 NA TRBD2 TRBV28 TGTGCCAGCAGTATGATAAGCGGGAGCTACGAGCAGTACTTC CASSMISGSYEQYF
TRBJ1-4 NA NA TRBV6-5 TGTGCCAGCAGGCCACAAGGGGCCGAAAAACTGTTTTTT CASRPQGAEKLFF
TRBJ2-1 few TRBD2 TRBV30 TGTGCCATCTTCGGCGGGACTAGCGGGAGGGCTGTTTTCGGGGGAGATGAGCAGTTCTTC CAIFGGTSGRAVFGGDEQFF
TRBJ2-3 few NA TRBV19 TGTGCCAGTAGAGGGAGAACAGATACGCAGTATTTT CASRGRTDTQYF
TRBJ2-5 few NA TRBV28 TGTGCCAGCAGCTCGACAGGAGTTAGTCAAGAGACCCAGTACTTC CASSSTGVSQETQYF
TRBJ1-2 NA TRBD1 TRBV14 TGTGCCAGCAGCCTACAGGGGTCTGGCTACACCTTC CASSLQGSGYTF
TRBJ2-7 NA NA TRBV10-3 TGTGCCATCAGTGAGGTCGAGAGGGAGCAGTACTTC CAISEVEREQYF
TRBJ2-6 NA NA TRBV27 TGTGCCAGCAGTTTATCTCCCGCAGCCAACGTCCTGACTTTC CASSLSPAANVLTF
TRBJ2-7 few NA TRBV10-1 TGCGCCAGCAGTGCACTCTTGGACGGAGGCGAGGAGCAGTACTTC CASSALLDGGEEQYF
TRBJ2-4 few NA TRBV4-3 TGCGCCAGCAGCCAAGATCCCAGGGGACCCAAAAACATTCAGTACTTC CASSQDPRGPKNIQYF
TRBJ1-5 NA TRBD1 TRBV29-1 TGCAGCGTCCGACAGGGGAATCAGCCCCAGCATTTT CSVRQGNQPQHF
TRBJ2-1 few NA TRBV28 TGTGCCAGCAGTTTATTCGGCGGAGGGAGCTCCTACAATGAGCAGTTCTTC CASSLFGGGSSYNEQFF
TRBJ2-5 few TRBD2 TRBV25-1 TGTGCCAGCAGTGATAGCGGGAGCCAAGAGACCCAGTACTTC CASSDSGSQETQYF
TRBJ1-1 NA NA TRBV5-1 TGCGCCAGCAGCTGGGATAGGGGCAGAGAGACGAACACTGAAGCTTTCTTT CASSWDRGRETNTEAFF
TRBJ1-5 NA NA TRBV6-5 TGTGCCAGCAGTTTTAACAATGCAGGCGGCAATCAGCCCCAGCATTTT CASSFNNAGGNQPQHF
TRBJ2-1 NA NA TRBV9 TGTGCCAGCAGCGTAGGTCAGGTCTCGTCTTTGTCCTACAATGAGCAGTTCTTC CASSVGQVSSLSYNEQFF
TRBJ1-4 few TRBD1 TRBV19 TGTGCCAGTAACGACAGGGGTGCTAATGAAAAACTGTTTTTT CASNDRGANEKLFF
TRBJ2-5 NA NA TRBV2 TGTGCCAGTCCCGAACGGCTGGGCGAGACCCAGTACTTC CASPERLGETQYF
TRBJ2-3 NA TRBD2 TRBV5-1 TGCGCCAGCACCCATAGCGGGAGCACAGATACGCAGTATTTT CASTHSGSTDTQYF
TRBJ2-7 NA NA TRBV6-1 TGTGCCAGCAGTGAATGGGGGACTTTAAACTACGAGCAGTACTTC CASSEWGTLNYEQYF
TRBJ2-3 few TRBD1 TRBV11-2 TGTGCCAGCAGCCCCCGACAGGGGGCCTCCACAGATACGCAGTATTTT CASSPRQGASTDTQYF
TRBJ2-5 few NA TRBV15 TGTGCCACCGGTGGGACAGAGACCCAGTACTTC CATGGTETQYF